The 15 T cell receptor beta chains given below trace back to one sample, sequenced in a study of blood T cell repertoires in COVID-19 (dated by TCRdb to 2018 to 2020). Receptor libraries were prepared by the immunoSEQ multiplex PCR assay. In TCRdb, the immuneACCESS table is reduced to in-frame sequences with V and J assigned. These tables do not hold every clone; where another copy was compared, an unresolved V gene accounts for under half, and the others remain unexplained. The sample includes under 120,000 clones, with roughly 84% observed a single time. Jointly, the top ten make up 2% to 2.5% of the sample. Input material: peripheral blood. Receptors originate from a human donor in a cohort sampled during active COVID-19.

The chain links TRBV5-4 to TRBJ1-1; 7 positions agree with TRBD1. This CDR3 is built from 14 residues. Looked up from germline, CDR1 is SGHNT and CDR2 is YYREEE (reference sequence). Trimming took 5 bases from V and 3 from J; bases not matched to a gene: 7. CDR3 amino acids: CASSQGGADTEAFF. CDR3 DNA sequence: TGTGCCAGCAGTCAAGGGGGCGCGGACACTGAAGCTTTCTTT.

The rearrangement links TRBV3-1 (or the pseudogene TRBV3-2) to TRBJ1-2; 9 bases fit TRBD1. The CDR3 is made up of 15 amino acids. After removal of 2 bases from V and 0 bases from J, the junction contained 1 base not matched to a gene. Germline V gene data show CDR1 as LGHDT and CDR2 as YNNKEL (reference sequence). The CDR3 bases are TGTGCCAGCAGCCAATGGGACAGGGCTAACTATGGCTACACCTTC. Amino acids: CASSQWDRANYGYTF.

This chain uses TRBV7-2 with TRBJ2-1, with a weak D call TRBD2 (6 bases). The V end was cut by 1 base, the J end by 6 bases, with 10 bases between. Germline lookup yields CDR1 SGHTA and CDR2 FQGNSA. This CDR3 has 14 amino acids. In DNA, the CDR3 is TGTGCCAGCAGCTTAGTACTAGCAGGCAATGAGCAGTTCTTC. This gives the protein CASSLVLAGNEQFF.

The rearrangement links TRBV27 to TRBJ2-7; 7 nucleotides match TRBD2. The CDR3 has 15 amino acids. Germline CDR1 MNHEY, CDR2 SMNVEV (reference sequence). V lost 5 bases, J lost 2 bases, and 9 bases stayed unmatched. The CDR3 DNA is TGTGCCAGCAGTGTCACGGCCGGGACTACCTACGAGCAGTACTTC. This encodes CASSVTAGTTYEQYF.

About this clone itself: The identical CDR3 is also encoded by other nucleotide sequences in the sample. V usage is TRBV28 and J usage is TRBJ1-1; the match to TRBD1 covers 10 bases. Germline V CDR1 and CDR2: MDHEN, SYDVKM. The junction had 1 base not matched to a gene; V was cut back by 8 bases and J by 1 base. The CDR3 runs 13 residues. The CDR3 nucleotides read TGTGCCAGCGGGACAGGGGCGAACACTGAAGCTTTCTTT. This translates into CASGTGANTEAFF.

The J gene is TRBJ2-7, the V gene TRBV6-4, with TRBD1 as a possible D gene (5 bases). V dropped 3 bases and J dropped 7 bases, with 13 bases sitting between them. The CDR3 spans 13 residues. The germline V gene has CDR1 MRHNA and CDR2 SNTAGT. CDR3 bases: TGTGCCAGCAGTGAAGGGTGGGGCCGGGAGCAGTACTTC. This codes for CASSEGWGREQYF.

J is TRBJ1-1 and V is TRBV7-2, with D possibly matching TRBD1 (5 bases). Germline lookup yields CDR1 SGHTA and CDR2 FQGNSA. The V end lost 4 bases, the J end lost 5 bases, and 14 bases lay between the germline ends. The CDR3 spans 14 residues. Here the CDR3 reads CASSWGGRETEAFF. CDR3 coding DNA: TGTGCCAGCAGCTGGGGCGGCAGGGAAACTGAAGCTTTCTTT.

The chain combines TRBV4-1 with TRBJ1-2; D possibly corresponds to TRBD1 (6 bases). Trimming took 0 bases from V and 6 from J, leaving 11 bases between them. The germline gives CDR1 MGHRA, CDR2 YSYEKL. This CDR3 has 14 amino acids. This CDR3 is CASSQDRGIDGYTF. The CDR3 bases are TGCGCCAGCAGCCAAGACAGGGGTATCGATGGCTACACCTTC.

Only a few counts were recorded for this clone. J is TRBJ1-1 and V is TRBV18; no clear D. This CDR3 is built from 12 residues. CDR1 and CDR2 from the germline V gene are KGHSH and LQKENI. V was pared by 1 base and J by 6 bases, with 6 bases between. The CDR3 sequence: CASSPLAPEAFF. The CDR3 nucleotides read TGTGCCAGCTCACCACTGGCTCCTGAAGCTTTCTTT.

This chain joins TRBV27 and TRBJ2-7; perhaps TRBD2 as D (6 bases). Trimming removed 7 bases at V and 7 bases at J, with 29 bases between. The V gene's germline CDR1 is MNHEY and CDR2 SMNVEV (reference sequence). The CDR3 runs 17 residues. CDR3 sequence: CASTGTRWGSLRGEQYF. CDR3 sequence (DNA): TGTGCCAGCACCGGGACCCGGTGGGGCAGCCTACGGGGGGAGCAGTACTTC.

This rearrangement joins TRBV12-3 or TRBV12-4 to TRBJ2-7; D is ambiguous. Trimming took 4 bases from V and 4 from J, leaving 5 bases between them. The CDR3 is made up of 11 amino acids. As DNA, the CDR3 is TGTGCCAGCAGTTCTGTGTACGAGCAGTACTTC. As protein: CASSSVYEQYF.

This clone was counted only a few times. The chain uses TRBV14 and TRBJ1-5; D not certain. The CDR3 sequence is 13 residues long. CDR1 and CDR2 from the germline V gene are SGHDN and FVKESK. The germline V and J ends were trimmed by 11 bases and 5 bases, with 16 bases remaining between them. The CDR3 protein is CAVTPKEDQPQHF. The CDR3 DNA sequence: TGTGCCGTCACACCAAAGGAGGATCAGCCCCAGCATTTT.

The count of this clone is one. This chain joins TRBV18 and TRBJ2-2; D might be TRBD1 (5 bases). The CDR3 sequence is 15 residues long. V gave up 6 bases and J gave up 1 base, with 12 bases separating them. The V gene's germline CDR1 is KGHSH and CDR2 LQKENI. CDR3: CASSPTVLNTGELFF. In DNA, the CDR3 is TGTGCCAGCTCCCCGACAGTTTTGAACACCGGGGAGCTGTTTTTT.

The chain couples TRBV5-1 to TRBJ2-5, with a possible D match to TRBD1 (5 bases). CDR1 SGHRS and CDR2 YFSETQ come from the germline V gene. The CDR3 has 14 amino acids. The ends were cut back, 2 bases at V and 2 bases at J, with 10 bases in the middle. This chain's CDR3 is CASSFDSQQETQYF. CDR3 DNA sequence: TGCGCCAGCAGCTTCGACAGCCAGCAAGAGACCCAGTACTTC. Full variable domain (missing parts from reference TRBV5-1 and TRBJ2-5): KAGVTQTPRYLIKTRGQQVTLSCSPISGHRSVSWYQQTPGQGLQFLFEYFSETQRNKGNFPGRFSGRQFSNSRSEMNVSTLELGDSALYLCASSFDSQQETQYFGPGTRLLVL.

The chain recombines TRBV7-9 with TRBJ2-3, with D perhaps matching TRBD1 (5 bases). Germline V gene sequence: CDR1 SEHNR, CDR2 FQNEAQ (reference sequence). Trimming took 5 bases from V and 6 from J, leaving 18 bases between them. This CDR3 comprises 15 residues. This chain's CDR3 is CASSLDGGAWDTQYF. The CDR3 DNA is TGTGCCAGCAGCCTTGACGGTGGGGCGTGGGATACGCAGTATTTT.